This TCR beta chain was sequenced for a study of response to subunit inactivated influenza vaccine (dated by TCRdb to the late 2010s). Regarding the study in general: The study used deep quantitative T cell receptor repertoire profiling to track responses to a trivalent subunit inactivated influenza vaccine. General findings and caveats noted by the study authors: According to the authors, only a limited number of new T cells may be recruited by each seasonal influenza vaccination.

Library prep was done by RT-PCR. The sample was run on an Illumina HiSeq 2500. TCRdb reprocessed the public reads (quality trimming at Q25 with fastp, clone calling with MiXCR) and kept in-frame beta chains. Each entry is one CDR3 protein sequence, shown with its most common DNA and genes. The sample table holds fewer than 700,000 distinct CDR3 sequences, of which around 13% were seen once. Less than 15% of the sample is in the top ten clones. Deletion took 1 base off V and 2 bases off J, with a span of 9 bases between the germline ends. Looking up the germline V gene (reference sequence) yields CDR1 LGHDT and CDR2 YNNKEL. CDR3 length: 14 amino acids, cysteine to phenylalanine. The entry retains the CDR3 DNA only, 42 bases that are in frame from base 1. The time point label here, explained by the study, means: 45 days after influenza vaccine administration. There are many counts of this clonotype. What antigen it recognizes has not been identified. The record has no base qualities; no much larger clone is one base away.

This receptor was identified in a man aged 50-60 years who received an inactivated influenza vaccine. Donor details come from another sample of the same person, matched by shared clones. This chain is built from TRBV3-1 and TRBJ2-7; a tentative D call is TRBD2 (7 bases match). Specimen: PBMCs from blood, collected 45 days after vaccination. CDR3 reads: CASSQGGGAYEQYF. DNA sequence: TGTGCCAGCAGCCAAGGAGGGGGGGCCTACGAGCAGTACTTC.